These T cell receptor beta chains were read from a single sample in a study of T cell responses to AZD1222 COVID-19 vaccine. Repertoires were generated with immunoSEQ multiplex PCR, while TCRdb's copy carries only in-frame clones and drops some. The table shows some 190,000 clones, with roughly 94% occurring only once. Sequencing was performed on peripheral blood, taken 28 days after the second dose of the MenACWY control vaccine. The receptors stem from an adult who received the MenACWY meningococcal vaccine as a control. The conserved cysteine and the conserved F or W are not part of the CDR3 here. The D gene is left open where the match is weak. Not every row has a clone size; where given, it reads once, few, many or a size class.

J gene: TRBJ2-7; V gene: TRBV29-1; D gene: -; clone size: -; CDR3 protein: SVRTAATYEQY
J gene: TRBJ1-1; V gene: TRBV29-1; D gene: -; clone size: -; CDR3 protein: SVVHAEAF
J gene: TRBJ1-5; V gene: TRBV19; D gene: -; clone size: once; CDR3 protein: ASSTGYQPQH
J gene: TRBJ1-3; V gene: TRBV28; D gene: -; clone size: -; CDR3 protein: ASSTQQLLSGNTIY
J gene: TRBJ2-7; V gene: TRBV27; D gene: TRBD2; clone size: -; CDR3 protein: ASSSRLASGSKGYEQY
J gene: TRBJ1-1; V gene: TRBV9; D gene: -; clone size: -; CDR3 protein: ASSTTGGLTEAF
J gene: TRBJ1-5; V gene: TRBV15; D gene: -; clone size: -; CDR3 protein: ATSRDQGGAQH
J gene: TRBJ2-1; V gene: TRBV28; D gene: TRBD2; clone size: -; CDR3 protein: ASSFPLAGVPEQF
J gene: TRBJ1-1; V gene: TRBV10-3; D gene: -; clone size: -; CDR3 protein: AISESGGYVNTEAF
J gene: TRBJ2-7; V gene: TRBV4-1; D gene: -; clone size: -; CDR3 protein: ASTETPTGSYEQY
J gene: TRBJ1-1; V gene: TRBV4-1; D gene: -; clone size: -; CDR3 protein: ASSQGAQGVTEAF
J gene: TRBJ2-1; V gene: TRBV13; D gene: -; clone size: -; CDR3 protein: ASSQVAWTLDKDNEQF
J gene: TRBJ2-1; V gene: TRBV28; D gene: -; clone size: -; CDR3 protein: ASSLNEQF
J gene: TRBJ1-5; V gene: TRBV2; D gene: -; clone size: -; CDR3 protein: ASSADIVGRNQPQH
J gene: TRBJ2-7; V gene: TRBV7-2; D gene: TRBD2; clone size: -; CDR3 protein: ASSSSGTSGTYEQY
J gene: TRBJ2-1; V gene: TRBV21-1; D gene: -; clone size: once; CDR3 protein: ASSTGGLAVNSYNEQF
J gene: TRBJ2-7; V gene: TRBV15; D gene: -; clone size: once; CDR3 protein: ATSRADLEQY
J gene: TRBJ2-7; V gene: TRBV5-1; D gene: -; clone size: once; CDR3 protein: ASSLDQPYEQY
J gene: TRBJ2-7; V gene: TRBV6-5; D gene: TRBD1; clone size: -; CDR3 protein: ASSRRGFSYEQY
J gene: TRBJ2-5; V gene: TRBV3-1/TRBV3-2; D gene: -; clone size: -; CDR3 protein: ASSQDLGVGKAQY
J gene: TRBJ1-2; V gene: TRBV27; D gene: TRBD1; clone size: -; CDR3 protein: ASSFRDRRADGYT
J gene: TRBJ1-1; V gene: TRBV15; D gene: TRBD1; clone size: -; CDR3 protein: ATSSQNRGGSEAF
J gene: TRBJ1-5; V gene: TRBV19; D gene: -; clone size: -; CDR3 protein: ASSLGNQPQH
J gene: TRBJ1-1; V gene: TRBV7-9; D gene: -; clone size: -; CDR3 protein: ASSSLPNLGAF
J gene: TRBJ1-1; V gene: TRBV4-2; D gene: -; clone size: few; CDR3 protein: ASSQDRGTEAF
J gene: TRBJ1-3; V gene: TRBV2; D gene: TRBD1; clone size: -; CDR3 protein: ASRATGAGNTIY
J gene: TRBJ1-5; V gene: TRBV4-1; D gene: TRBD1; clone size: -; CDR3 protein: ATGTGKGPQH
J gene: TRBJ1-6; V gene: TRBV9; D gene: -; clone size: -; CDR3 protein: ASSGGGDYSPLH
J gene: TRBJ2-1; V gene: TRBV4-3; D gene: TRBD2; clone size: -; CDR3 protein: ASSRELAGNNEQF
J gene: TRBJ2-3; V gene: TRBV27; D gene: -; clone size: -; CDR3 protein: ASSLSLPYTDTQY
J gene: TRBJ2-7; V gene: TRBV5-1; D gene: TRBD2; clone size: -; CDR3 protein: ASSNQAGVEQY
J gene: TRBJ1-2; V gene: TRBV4-1; D gene: -; clone size: -; CDR3 protein: ASSQDQGDYGYT
J gene: TRBJ2-1; V gene: TRBV14; D gene: -; clone size: -; CDR3 protein: ASSQGWKRRSSYNEQF
J gene: TRBJ1-2; V gene: TRBV5-6; D gene: -; clone size: -; CDR3 protein: ASSLGQGLTGYT
J gene: TRBJ2-3; V gene: TRBV7-9; D gene: -; clone size: once; CDR3 protein: ASSFGRDLADTQY
J gene: TRBJ2-7; V gene: TRBV15; D gene: -; clone size: -; CDR3 protein: ATSRVGGSYEQY
J gene: TRBJ1-3; V gene: TRBV12-3/TRBV12-4; D gene: -; clone size: -; CDR3 protein: ASTGSGNTIY
J gene: TRBJ2-7; V gene: TRBV11-2; D gene: -; clone size: -; CDR3 protein: ASSNNADEQY
J gene: TRBJ2-7; V gene: TRBV14; D gene: -; clone size: once; CDR3 protein: ASSQVHGSYEQY
J gene: TRBJ2-3; V gene: TRBV2; D gene: -; clone size: -; CDR3 protein: ASRSGGTDTQY
J gene: TRBJ1-2; V gene: TRBV28; D gene: TRBD1; clone size: -; CDR3 protein: ASSSVPDRGVYGYT
J gene: TRBJ2-3; V gene: TRBV6-6; D gene: TRBD1; clone size: -; CDR3 protein: ASSPEDRRFSTDTQY
J gene: TRBJ2-1; V gene: TRBV18; D gene: TRBD2; clone size: once; CDR3 protein: ASSPGLAWENEQF
J gene: TRBJ2-7; V gene: TRBV11-2; D gene: TRBD2; clone size: -; CDR3 protein: ASSTSGGPTYEQY